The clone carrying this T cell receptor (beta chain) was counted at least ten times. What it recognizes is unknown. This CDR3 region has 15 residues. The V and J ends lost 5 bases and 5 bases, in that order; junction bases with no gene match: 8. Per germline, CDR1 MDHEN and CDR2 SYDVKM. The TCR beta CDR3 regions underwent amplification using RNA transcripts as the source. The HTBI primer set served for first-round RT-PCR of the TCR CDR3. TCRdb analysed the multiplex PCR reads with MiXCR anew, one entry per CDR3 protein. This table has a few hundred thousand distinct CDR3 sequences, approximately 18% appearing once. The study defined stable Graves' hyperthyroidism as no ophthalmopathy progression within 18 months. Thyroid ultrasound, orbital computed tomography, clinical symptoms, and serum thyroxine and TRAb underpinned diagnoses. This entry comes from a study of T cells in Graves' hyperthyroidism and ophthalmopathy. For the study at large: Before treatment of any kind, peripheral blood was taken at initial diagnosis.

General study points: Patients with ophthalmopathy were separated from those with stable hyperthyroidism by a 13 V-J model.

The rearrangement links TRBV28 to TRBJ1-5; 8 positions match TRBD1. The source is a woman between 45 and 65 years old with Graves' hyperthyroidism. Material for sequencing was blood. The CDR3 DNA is TGTGCCAGCAGTCCCGCGGACAGGGACGATCAGCCCCAGCATTTT. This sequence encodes CASSPADRDDQPQHF.